This T cell receptor (beta chain) was recorded in a study of blood T cell repertoires in COVID-19. Ages ranged from roughly 18 to 100 years, with residence in about 24 US areas. Each participant's cohort was designated according to participant-reported clinical history. Cohort 3 donors were reported recovered after two negative PCRs, clearance, or symptom resolution. The CDR3 has 15 residues. Germline V gene sequence: CDR1 SGHRS, CDR2 YFSETQ. V gave up 2 bases and J gave up 3 bases; unmatched junction bases: 4. Methods used by the authors: It was from reference gene primer amplification that nucleated cell counts were estimated. Method: immunoSEQ multiplex PCR; TCRdb's copy keeps in-frame clones and lacks some. The V and J calls and the clone size are those of that table, but D and trimming were determined from the DNA. The sample holds just over 350,000 clones, roughly 87% seen once. This clone has just a few counts.

The rearrangement links TRBV5-1 to TRBJ2-2; 7 bases fit TRBD1. What was sequenced was PBMCs or T cells enriched from blood (not recorded which). The receptor comes from a woman aged 25-40 years who had recovered from COVID-19. CDR3 sequence: CASSFGQAHTGELFF. The CDR3 DNA reads as TGCGCCAGCAGCTTCGGACAGGCTCACACCGGGGAGCTGTTTTTT.